This T cell receptor (beta chain) stems from a study of OX40 agonist ivuxolimab in advanced cancers. Sequenced by immunoSEQ multiplex PCR; TCRdb stores in-frame clones only, minus some. The sample lists about 45,000 clones; more than 70% were seen once. V was clipped by 2 bases and J by 3 bases; unmatched bases: 11. This CDR3 has 17 residues. Germline CDR1 MGHRA, CDR2 YSYEKL. The genes are TRBV4-1 and TRBJ2-7; TRBD1 matches 9 bases. The receptor's source is an adult with an advanced solid tumor such as melanoma, head and neck, liver or kidney cancer. The specimen was CD4+ or CD8+ T cells sorted from blood, collected in a trial of the OX40 agonist ivuxolimab. CDR3 bases: TGCGCCAGCAGCCAACAAAAGTGGACAGGGGCCAACTACGAGCAGTACTTC. It yields the protein CASSQQKWTGANYEQYF.